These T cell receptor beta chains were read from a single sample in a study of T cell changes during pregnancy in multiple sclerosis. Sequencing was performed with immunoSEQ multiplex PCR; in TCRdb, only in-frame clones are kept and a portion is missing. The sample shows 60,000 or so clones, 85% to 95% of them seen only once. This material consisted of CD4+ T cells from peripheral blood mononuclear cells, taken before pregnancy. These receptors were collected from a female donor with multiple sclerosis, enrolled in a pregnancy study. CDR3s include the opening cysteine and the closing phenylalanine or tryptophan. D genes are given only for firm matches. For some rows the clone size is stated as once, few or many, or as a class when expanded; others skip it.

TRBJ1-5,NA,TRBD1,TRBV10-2,TGCGCCAGCAGTGAATCGGGACAGGGGGCATTTATCAGCCCCCAGCATTTT,CASSESGQGAFISPQHF
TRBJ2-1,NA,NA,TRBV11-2,TGTGCCAGCAGCTTAGATCTAACCCTAGCGCCCAGCTCCTACAATGAGCAGTTCTTC,CASSLDLTLAPSSYNEQFF
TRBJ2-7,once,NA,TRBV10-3,TGTGCCATCAGTGAGTCTGGGGGGGCGGGCGAGCAGTACTTC,CAISESGGAGEQYF
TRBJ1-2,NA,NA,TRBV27,TGTGCCAGCAGTTTCCGAGGACAGAATGGCTACACCTTC,CASSFRGQNGYTF
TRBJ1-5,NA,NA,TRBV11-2,TGTGCCAGCAGCTTAAGTCCGGGTAATAGCAATCAGCCCCAGCATTTT,CASSLSPGNSNQPQHF
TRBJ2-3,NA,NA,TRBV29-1,TGCAGCGTTGGGGAGGGGGTTAGCACAGATACGCAGTATTTT,CSVGEGVSTDTQYF
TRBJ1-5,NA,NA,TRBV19,TGTGCCAGTAGTATTGGGGTGGCCGCGGGTCAGCCCCAGCATTTT,CASSIGVAAGQPQHF
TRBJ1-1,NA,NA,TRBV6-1,TGTGCCAGCAAAACAGCTATGAACACTGAAGCTTTCTTT,CASKTAMNTEAFF
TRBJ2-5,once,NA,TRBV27,TGTGCCAGCAGCTCTTCCACCCCTCCTAGCGCCTACCAAGAGACCCAGTACTTC,CASSSSTPPSAYQETQYF
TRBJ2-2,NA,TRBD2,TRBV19,TGTGCCAGTAGTATAAAGGGACTAGCGGGAGTGACCGGGGAGCTGTTTTTT,CASSIKGLAGVTGELFF
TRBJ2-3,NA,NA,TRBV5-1,TGCGCCAGCAGCTTGGACAGCTATACGCAGTATTTT,CASSLDSYTQYF
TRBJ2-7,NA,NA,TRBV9,TGTGCCAGCAGCGTCGGACTATCCTCCTACGAGCAGTACTTC,CASSVGLSSYEQYF
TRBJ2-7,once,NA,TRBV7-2,TGTGCCAGCAGCTCACGGGACTTTACCTACGAGCAGTACTTC,CASSSRDFTYEQYF
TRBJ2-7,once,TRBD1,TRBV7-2,TGTGCCAGCAGCATCCAGACAGGGCTGGGTACCTACGAGCAGTACTTC,CASSIQTGLGTYEQYF
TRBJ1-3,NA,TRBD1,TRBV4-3,TGCGCCAGCAGCCAAGAACATGTACCAGACAGGGAGAGAAACACCATATATTTT,CASSQEHVPDRERNTIYF
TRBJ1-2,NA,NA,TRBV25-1,TGTGCCAGCAGTGAAGGGGGACGGTCTCCTCGGGGGGGCTACACCTTC,CASSEGGRSPRGGYTF
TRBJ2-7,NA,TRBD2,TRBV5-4,TGTGCCAGCAGCTTGGATGGGGCGGGGGGCTTCTACGAGCAGTACTTC,CASSLDGAGGFYEQYF
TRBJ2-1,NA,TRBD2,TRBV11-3,TGTGCCAGCAGCTTAGAGATAGCGGGAGGGGGGGAGCAGTTCTTC,CASSLEIAGGGEQFF
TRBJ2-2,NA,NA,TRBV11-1,TGTGCCAGCAGCTTGATAGAAGTCGGGGAGCTGTTTTTT,CASSLIEVGELFF
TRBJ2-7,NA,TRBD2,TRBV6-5,TGTGCCAGCAGGACTGGCGGGAGCTCCTACGAGCAGTACTTC,CASRTGGSSYEQYF
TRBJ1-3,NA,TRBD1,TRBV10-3,TGTGCCAGCAGGACAGGGTTAAACACCATATATTTT,CASRTGLNTIYF
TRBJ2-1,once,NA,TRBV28,TGTGCCAGCAGTTCCCACTTACCTAATGAGCAGTTCTTC,CASSSHLPNEQFF
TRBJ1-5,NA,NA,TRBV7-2,TGTGCCAGCAGCTTAGTCAATAGCAATCAGCCCCAGCATTTT,CASSLVNSNQPQHF
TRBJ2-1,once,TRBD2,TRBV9,TGTGCCAGCAGCGTAGTTGGATGGGGGAGCGGGGACTTATCGTACAATGAGCAGTTCTTC,CASSVVGWGSGDLSYNEQFF
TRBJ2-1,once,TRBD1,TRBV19,TGTGCCACCTTAGACAGGGGGCGCAGGGATGAGCAGTTCTTC,CATLDRGRRDEQFF
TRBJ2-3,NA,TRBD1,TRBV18,TGTGCCAGCTCACCACTCCGACAGGGGGATACGCAGTATTTT,CASSPLRQGDTQYF
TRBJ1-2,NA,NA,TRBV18,TGTGCCAGCTCATCCACAGCGGACTATGGCTACACCTTC,CASSSTADYGYTF
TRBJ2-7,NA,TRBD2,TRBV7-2,TGTGCCAGCAGCTCTCCAGCGGGAGGACCCTACGAGCAGTACTTC,CASSSPAGGPYEQYF
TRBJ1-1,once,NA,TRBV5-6,TGTGCCAGCAGCTTACCGACAGGGAACACTGAAGCTTTCTTT,CASSLPTGNTEAFF
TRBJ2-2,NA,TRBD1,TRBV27,TGTGCCAGCAGTTTCCCGAGACAGGGGGTAGCCGGGGAGCTGTTTTTT,CASSFPRQGVAGELFF
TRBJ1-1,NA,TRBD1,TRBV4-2,TGTGCCAGCAGCACCCGGACAGGGGCAAACACTGAAGCTTTCTTT,CASSTRTGANTEAFF
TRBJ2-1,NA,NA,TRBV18,TGTGCCAGCTCACCCGAGCGGATGAGTTACAATGAGCAGTTCTTC,CASSPERMSYNEQFF
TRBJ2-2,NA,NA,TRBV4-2,TGTGCCAGCAGCCCCCGACTTAACACCGGGGAGCTGTTTTTT,CASSPRLNTGELFF
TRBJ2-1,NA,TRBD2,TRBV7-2,TGTGCCAGCAGCTCTAGCGGGAGGTCCTACAATGAGCAGTTCTTC,CASSSSGRSYNEQFF
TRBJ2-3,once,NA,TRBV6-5,TGTGCCAGCAGTAGCCCAGATACGCAGTATTTT,CASSSPDTQYF
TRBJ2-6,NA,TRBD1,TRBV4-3,TGCGCCAGCAGCCGGACAGGCTCTGGGGCCAACGTCCTGACTTTC,CASSRTGSGANVLTF
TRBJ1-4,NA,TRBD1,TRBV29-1,TGCAGCGTTGAGGACAGGGGCCTTGAAAAACTGTTTTTT,CSVEDRGLEKLFF
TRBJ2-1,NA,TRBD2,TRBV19,TGTGCCAGTAGTCCAGGACTAGTCGGTGAGCAGTTCTTC,CASSPGLVGEQFF
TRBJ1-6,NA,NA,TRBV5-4,TGTGCCAGCAGTTTCGGGGGAGGGTCCTATAATTCACCCCTCCACTTT,CASSFGGGSYNSPLHF
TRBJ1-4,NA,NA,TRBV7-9,TGTGCCAGCGGTCAGGGCCCCGCAACTAATGAAAAACTGTTTTTT,CASGQGPATNEKLFF
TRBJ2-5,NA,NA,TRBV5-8,TGTGCCAGCAGCCCGTCCCAGTACCAAGAGACCCAGTACTTC,CASSPSQYQETQYF
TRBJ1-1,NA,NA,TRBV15,TGTGCCACCAGCAGAGTCGGGGTAGATAAAGCTTTCTTT,CATSRVGVDKAFF
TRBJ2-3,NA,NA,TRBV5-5,TGTGCCAGCAGCCGAGGGTCGTTAAGCACAGATACGCAGTATTTT,CASSRGSLSTDTQYF
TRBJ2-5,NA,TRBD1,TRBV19,TGTGCCACTAAGTCATACGGGACAGAAGAGACCCAGTACTTC,CATKSYGTEETQYF
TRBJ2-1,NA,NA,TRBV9,TGTGCCAGCAGCGTAGGACAGGACTCCTACAATGAGCAGTTCTTC,CASSVGQDSYNEQFF